The 6 T cell receptor beta chains reported below all come from one sample, sequenced in a study of shared T cell receptors in the human thymus. Profiled with immunoSEQ multiplex PCR; TCRdb holds only in-frame clones, not every one. The data show under 850,000 clones, roughly 88% seen once. This same sample was also part of a study on human thymus T cells.

What was sequenced was thymocytes. The receptors originated from a boy in the first two years of life with a congenital heart defect.

The chain employs TRBV7-2 and TRBJ1-5; D unresolved. This CDR3 region has 12 residues. V dropped 2 bases and J dropped 3 bases, with 2 bases sitting between them. The germline V gene encodes CDR1 SGHTA and CDR2 FQGNSA. The CDR3 DNA reads TGTGCCAGCAGCTTACTCAATCAGCCCCAGCATTTT. This translates into CASSLLNQPQHF.

The gene calls are TRBV5-1 and TRBJ2-1; D ambiguous. Germline loops: CDR1 SGHRS, CDR2 YFSETQ. V dropped 0 bases and J dropped 7 bases, with 11 bases sitting between them. There are 14 residues in the CDR3. CDR3: CASSLAARLNEQFF. CDR3 bases: TGCGCCAGCAGCTTGGCCGCTAGGTTGAATGAGCAGTTCTTC.

This clone came up once. The chain is built from TRBV7-2 and TRBJ2-3; possibly TRBD2 for D (6 bases). The CDR3 is 16 amino acids. Trimming took 1 base from V and 0 from J, leaving 11 bases between them. The V gene's germline CDR1 is SGHTA and CDR2 FQGNSA. The CDR3 sequence is CASSLEERVSTDTQYF. In DNA form, the CDR3 reads TGTGCCAGCAGCTTAGAAGAGCGGGTCAGCACAGATACGCAGTATTTT.

This chain joins TRBV5-4 and TRBJ2-7; 8 bases are shared with TRBD2. The V segment lost 0 bases and the J segment 4 bases; nucleotides outside the gene matches: 12. Per the germline V gene, CDR1 is SGHNT and CDR2 is YYREEE (reference sequence). The length of the CDR3 is 17 residues. CDR3 residues: CASSLEATGGTPYEQYF. Here the CDR3 DNA reads TGTGCCAGCAGCTTGGAGGCTACGGGGGGGACTCCTTACGAGCAGTACTTC.

This clone was counted a single time. The gene calls are TRBV13 and TRBJ1-1; TRBD1 agrees at 9 bases. The CDR3 totals 15 residues. The J segment lost 1 base and the V segment lost 4 bases, leaving 4 bases of the junction unmatched. CDR1 is PRHDT, CDR2 FYEKMQ, per germline (reference sequence). For the CDR3, the DNA is TGTGCCAGCAGCTCCACAGGGGGCCCGAACACTGAAGCTTTCTTT. This gives the protein CASSSTGGPNTEAFF.

The chain recombines TRBV5-5 with TRBJ2-1, with TRBD2 matching over 10 bases. This CDR3 contains 17 residues. Germline CDR1 and CDR2: SGHKS and YYEKEE (reference sequence). Germline trimming cut 3 bases from V and 7 bases from J; bases unmatched to any gene: 13. CDR3 region: CASSSPRASGSINEQFF. The CDR3 DNA reads as TGTGCCAGCAGCTCCCCTCGAGCTAGCGGGAGTATAAATGAGCAGTTCTTC. The full variable domain, in which reference TRBV5-5 and TRBJ2-1 provide the parts outside the CDR3, is DAGVTQSPTHLIKTRGQQVTLRCSPISGHKSVSWYQQVLGQGPQFIFQYYEKEERGRGNFPDRFSARQFPNYSSELNVNALLLGDSALYLCASSSPRASGSINEQFFGPGTRLTVL.